This entry lists 27 T cell receptor beta chains sequenced from one sample in a study of cytomegalovirus exposure and HLA in healthy donors. Both 60 Vbeta primers and 13 Jbeta primers went into the PCR. Clones were sequenced by immunoSEQ multiplex PCR, and TCRdb holds only the in-frame ones, with some missing. Here the sample spans 100,000 to 150,000 clones, roughly 79% being singletons. The sample was PBMCs. The receptor source for this set is a woman between 45 and 60 years old in good health and CMV-seronegative.

The V gene is TRBV7-2, the J gene TRBJ2-3; TRBD2 agrees at 8 bases. This CDR3 is built from 15 residues. Trimming took 8 bases from V and 3 from J; bases not matched to a gene: 10. Germline V gene data show CDR1 as SGHTA and CDR2 as FQGNSA. In nucleotides, the CDR3 is TGTGCCAGCGCCCGAGCGGGAGTGAGAACAGATACGCAGTATTTT. This codes for CASARAGVRTDTQYF.

The chain uses TRBV7-6 and TRBJ2-3; a weak D match, TRBD1 (7 bases). Trimming cost V 3 bases and J 6 bases, with 19 bases left between them. The CDR3 is 16 amino acids. Germline V gene sequence: CDR1 SGHVS, CDR2 FNYEAQ. The CDR3 loop reads CASSFLTGEGADTQYF. CDR3 DNA: TGTGCCAGCAGCTTTTTAACGGGAGAGGGGGCGGATACGCAGTATTTT.

This chain joins TRBV4-1 and TRBJ2-1; D is possibly TRBD2 (6 bases). The length of the CDR3 is 15 residues. Trimming took 1 base from V and 7 from J, leaving 14 bases between them. Germline values: CDR1 MGHRA, CDR2 YSYEKL. Written as DNA, the CDR3 is TGCGCCAGCAGCCAAGTGTTGACTAGTGGGAATGAGCAGTTCTTC. This translates into CASSQVLTSGNEQFF.

In the case of this clone: A read error may account for a junction end that differs from germline. The chain recombines TRBV5-1 with TRBJ1-4, with 8 nucleotides matching TRBD1. The CDR3 sequence is 17 residues long. CDR1 is SGHRS and CDR2 is YFSETQ in the germline V gene. The CDR3 spells CASSLRAGYRGNEKLIF. In DNA, the CDR3 is TGCGCCAGCAGCTTGAGAGCAGGTTACAGGGGGAATGAAAAACTGATTTTT.

The chain employs TRBV27 and TRBJ1-1; 8 bases align to TRBD1. V was clipped by 3 bases and J by 5 bases; unmatched bases: 2. This CDR3 has 13 amino acids. Germline lookup yields CDR1 MNHEY and CDR2 SMNVEV (reference sequence). The CDR3 here is CASSFHRGTEAFF. CDR3 nucleotide sequence: TGTGCCAGCAGTTTCCACAGGGGGACTGAAGCTTTCTTT.

The chain couples TRBV19 to TRBJ1-3; D unclear. The CDR3 length is 17 residues. Trimming removed 3 bases from V and 2 bases from J, with 17 bases in between. Germline assignment: CDR1 LNHDA and CDR2 SQIVND (reference sequence). The CDR3 loop is CASSIIMVSMAGNTIYF. In DNA, the CDR3 is TGTGCCAGTAGTATTATTATGGTGAGCATGGCTGGAAACACCATATATTTT.

The chain employs TRBV9 and TRBJ2-5; D possibly corresponds to TRBD2 (6 bases). Trimming left V 4 bases short and J 4 bases short, with 20 bases between. The CDR3 totals 16 residues. Germline V gene lookup returns CDR1 SGDLS and CDR2 YYNGEE. Written as DNA, the CDR3 is TGTGCCAGCAGCCAACATACGCAGGGAGGTGGAGAGACCCAGTACTTC. Amino acid sequence: CASSQHTQGGGETQYF.

The rearrangement joins TRBV10-3 to TRBJ1-1, with D possibly TRBD1 on 5 matching bases. The germline CDR1 and CDR2 sequences are ENHRY and SYGVKD. CDR3 length equals 14 residues. Between the trimmed V and J ends, which lost 3 bases and 0 bases, there was a span of 8 bases. This chain's CDR3 is CAISDQGLNTEAFF. The CDR3 DNA is TGTGCCATCAGTGACCAGGGTCTGAACACTGAAGCTTTCTTT.

The chain has TRBV5-1 and TRBJ2-7, with 11 bases lining up with TRBD2. There are 14 residues in the CDR3. V was clipped by 1 base and J by 3 bases; unmatched bases: 0. The germline V gene encodes CDR1 SGHRS and CDR2 YFSETQ. The DNA for the CDR3 is TGCGCCAGCAGCTTGCTAGCGGGAGGCTACGAGCAGTACTTC. Translation: CASSLLAGGYEQYF.

Points on this clone: The junction departs from germline at one end; a sequencing error may be responsible. The chain couples TRBV30 to TRBJ2-7, with D possibly matching TRBD1 (6 bases). The CDR3 runs to 12 residues. CDR1 and CDR2 from the germline V gene are GTSNPN and SVGIG (reference sequence). The CDR3 sequence is CSWNQGIDEQYF. The CDR3 DNA sequence: TGTTCCTGGAACCAGGGGATCGACGAGCAGTACTTC.

V and J are TRBV4-3 and TRBJ1-2, with a tentative D call TRBD1 (5 bases). The V gene's germline CDR1 is LGHNA and CDR2 YSLEER. The CDR3 length is 16 residues. Trimming left V 0 bases short and J 0 bases short, with 11 bases between. CDR3 sequence reads: CASSQDRSGTNYGYTF. CDR3 sequence (DNA): TGCGCCAGCAGCCAAGATAGATCAGGGACTAACTATGGCTACACCTTC.

This clone has more than one count but fewer than ten. The chain couples TRBV5-1 to TRBJ2-3; TRBD2 matches 10 bases. The J segment lost 0 bases and the V segment lost 3 bases, leaving 4 bases of the junction unmatched. CDR1 and CDR2 from the germline V gene are SGHRS and YFSETQ. This CDR3 is built from 16 residues. The CDR3 DNA follows: TGCGCCAGCAGCTGGACGACTAGCGGGAGCACAGATACGCAGTATTTT. Translating it yields CASSWTTSGSTDTQYF.

The chain links TRBV29-1 to TRBJ1-4; no firm D call. CDR3 length equals 13 residues. The germline V and J ends were trimmed by 4 bases and 5 bases, with 11 bases remaining between them. Germline loops: CDR1 SQVTM, CDR2 ANQGSEA. CDR3: CSVGRRQNEKLFF. CDR3 DNA: TGCAGCGTTGGACGGCGGCAGAATGAAAAACTGTTTTTT.

The chain's CDR3 is CASSSGTGFYGYTF. The CDR3 coding sequence is TGTGCCAGCAGTTCCGGGACAGGCTTCTATGGCTACACCTTC. The chain combines TRBV6-6 with TRBJ1-2, with 8 bases matching TRBD1. There are 14 residues in the CDR3. Trimming took 4 bases from V and 4 from J; bases not matched to a gene: 5. CDR1 and CDR2 from the germline V gene are MNHNY and SVGAGI (reference sequence).

The chain carries TRBV7-9 and TRBJ1-1; no clear D gene. Germline CDR1 reads SEHNR; CDR2 reads FQNEAQ (reference sequence). The CDR3 sequence is 14 residues long. V lost 1 base and J lost 5, with 11 bases in between. The CDR3 reads CASSLDARRTEAFF. CDR3 DNA sequence: TGTGCCAGCAGCTTAGATGCCAGGAGGACTGAAGCTTTCTTT.

In the case of this clone: The sample holds other DNA sequences that translate to the same CDR3. This chain links TRBV29-1 with TRBJ1-4, with D perhaps TRBD1 (5 bases). V gave up 4 bases and J gave up 8 bases, with 11 bases separating them. The CDR3 consists of 12 residues. CDR1 is SQVTM and CDR2 is ANQGSEA in the germline V gene. This chain's CDR3 is CSVGQGGEKLFF. In DNA form, the CDR3 reads TGCAGCGTTGGGCAGGGCGGCGAAAAACTGTTTTTT.

In this sample, this clone turned up once. This sample also contains other DNA sequences that code for the same CDR3. V is TRBV15 and J is TRBJ1-4; 10 bases map to TRBD1. The length of the CDR3 is 17 residues. The germline gives CDR1 LNHNV, CDR2 YYDKDF (reference sequence). V lost 1 base, J lost 6 bases, and 8 bases stayed unmatched. This chain's CDR3 is CATSRGRRTGGYEKLFF. CDR3 in DNA: TGTGCCACCAGCAGAGGAAGGAGGACAGGGGGGTATGAAAAACTGTTTTTT.

The chain joins TRBV5-4 to TRBJ2-7; weak D call: TRBD1 (5 bases). V gave up 1 base and J gave up 3 bases, with 17 bases separating them. CDR1 SGHNT and CDR2 YYREEE come from the germline V gene (reference sequence). CDR3 length equals 16 residues. CDR3 DNA sequence: TGTGCCAGCAGCTTGTCTGCAGGGCGTCGGGTCTACGAGCAGTACGTC. Translating gives CASSLSAGRRVYEQYV.

The genes are TRBV29-1 and TRBJ2-7, with 7 positions matching TRBD2. J lost 0 bases, V lost 4 bases, and 3 bases had no gene match. The CDR3 loop spans 13 amino acids. Germline V gene lookup returns CDR1 SQVTM and CDR2 ANQGSEA. The CDR3 DNA sequence: TGCAGCGTTGTGCTAGCGGTCTCCTACGAGCAGTACTTC. Translating gives CSVVLAVSYEQYF.

This rearrangement joins TRBV7-9 to TRBJ2-1; 10 nucleotides agree with TRBD2. Germline V lookup: CDR1 SEHNR, CDR2 FQNEAQ (reference sequence). CDR3 length equals 15 residues. The V gene end was trimmed by 5 bases and the J gene end by 2 bases; junction bases not matched to a gene: 3. CDR3 protein: CASSALAGPYNEQFF. The CDR3 nucleotides read TGTGCCAGCAGCGCACTAGCGGGGCCCTACAATGAGCAGTTCTTC.

Only a few counts were recorded for this clone. The chain employs TRBV6-5 and TRBJ2-1; 16 bases line up with TRBD2. This CDR3 region has 16 residues. V lost 2 bases, J lost 10 bases, and 5 bases stayed unmatched. Germline-derived CDR1 and CDR2 are MNHEY and SVGAGI. The CDR3 coding sequence is TGTGCCAGCAGTTACCGGGGACTAGCGGGAGGGTCCGAGCAGTTCTTC. Amino acid sequence: CASSYRGLAGGSEQFF.

This clone was seen once. The rearrangement uses TRBV13 and TRBJ2-2; 10 bases are a match to TRBD2. V lost 5 bases, J lost 2 bases, and 8 bases stayed unmatched. The CDR3 is 17 amino acids. CDR1 is PRHDT, CDR2 FYEKMQ, per germline (reference sequence). The CDR3 loop reads CASSRWGLALNTGELFF. DNA for the CDR3: TGTGCCAGCAGCCGATGGGGACTAGCGCTTAACACCGGGGAGCTGTTTTTT.

The V and J genes are TRBV13 and TRBJ1-1; D unclear. Trimming left V 7 bases short and J 5 bases short, with 20 bases between. Looked up from germline, CDR1 is PRHDT and CDR2 is FYEKMQ (reference sequence). The CDR3 has 15 amino acids. CDR3 region: CASTRTEQAQTEAFF. CDR3 bases: TGTGCCAGCACCCGAACTGAGCAGGCACAAACTGAAGCTTTCTTT.

The chain recombines TRBV6-5 with TRBJ1-3; tentative D call: TRBD1 (5 bases). This CDR3 comprises 15 residues. Germline-derived CDR1 and CDR2 are MNHEY and SVGAGI. V shed 8 bases and J shed 0 bases, with 14 bases lying between them. The CDR3 loop reads CASFRAGYSGNTIYF. In DNA form, the CDR3 reads TGTGCCAGCTTCAGGGCAGGGTACTCTGGAAACACCATATATTTT.

This clone was counted a few times. CDR3 in amino acids: CASSLASGTSGPISYEQYV. The CDR3 DNA is TGTGCCAGCAGCTTAGCGTCAGGGACTAGCGGCCCAATCTCCTACGAGCAGTACGTC. This chain connects TRBV7-8 to TRBJ2-7; 11 nucleotides align to TRBD2. The CDR3 loop spans 19 amino acids. Unmatched junction bases numbered 10, after V lost 0 bases and J lost 0 bases. Germline V gene sequence: CDR1 SGHVS, CDR2 FQNEAQ.

J is TRBJ2-7 and V is TRBV29-1, with 7 bases matching TRBD2. This CDR3 has 12 amino acids. Trimming took 6 bases from V and 4 from J; bases not matched to a gene: 6. Germline V gene sequence: CDR1 SQVTM, CDR2 ANQGSEA. CDR3 sequence: CSVSSGAYEQYF. The CDR3 nucleotides read TGCAGCGTCTCTAGCGGCGCTTACGAGCAGTACTTC.

The chain has TRBV5-1 and TRBJ2-3, with 7 bases aligning to TRBD2. The CDR3 totals 15 residues. Germline V gene lookup returns CDR1 SGHRS and CDR2 YFSETQ. J gave up 2 bases and V 0 bases, and 3 bases lay outside the gene matches. The CDR3 loop is CASSLDGRNTDTQYF. DNA of the CDR3: TGCGCCAGCAGCTTGGACGGGAGGAACACAGATACGCAGTATTTT.